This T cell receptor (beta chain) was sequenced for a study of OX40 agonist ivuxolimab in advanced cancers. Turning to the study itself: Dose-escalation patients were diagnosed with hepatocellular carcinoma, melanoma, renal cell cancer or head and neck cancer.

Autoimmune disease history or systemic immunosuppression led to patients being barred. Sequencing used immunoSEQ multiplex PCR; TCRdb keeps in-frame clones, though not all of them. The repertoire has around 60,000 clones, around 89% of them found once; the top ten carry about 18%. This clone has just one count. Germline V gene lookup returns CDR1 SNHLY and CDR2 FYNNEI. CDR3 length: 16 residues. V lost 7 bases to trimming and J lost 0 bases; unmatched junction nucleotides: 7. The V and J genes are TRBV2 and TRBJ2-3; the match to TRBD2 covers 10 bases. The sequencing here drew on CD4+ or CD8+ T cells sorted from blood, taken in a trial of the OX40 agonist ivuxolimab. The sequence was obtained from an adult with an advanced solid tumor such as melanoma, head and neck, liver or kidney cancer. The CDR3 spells CASTSGSFSSTDTQYF. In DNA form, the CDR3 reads TGTGCCAGCACTAGCGGGAGTTTTTCTAGCACAGATACGCAGTATTTT.